This TCR beta chain was documented in a study of T cell responses to AZD1222 COVID-19 vaccine (dated by TCRdb to 2020 to 2022). Background on the whole study: TCR sequencing was performed for roughly 250 trial participants, of whom about 200 were given two doses of AZD1222 and around 26 were given two doses of MenACWY control vaccine. Trial participants were enrolled into age subgroups of 18-55, 56-69 and 70-plus years, which contained 148, 28 and 57 TCR-sequenced participants, respectively. On the study overall, not on this receptor specifically: No day 14 peak-response samples were available, so repertoires were characterized only after the peak T cell response. Conclusions about previously exposed vaccinees are limited because only a handful of AZD1222 recipients were SARS-CoV-2 seropositive at baseline. Vaccine-associated CD4 TCRs spanned the whole spike protein, with dominant responses in regions 160-218 and 743-854. Reportedly, almost half of the unique spike-specific TCRs recognized epitopes lying outside the regions that are mutated in the B.1.351 and B.1.1.7 variants. The 56-69-year group was small, and its depth increase did not reach significance, likely because of low power. Spike-specific TCR breadth and depth rose significantly after two AZD1222 doses compared with day 0 and with MenACWY recipients. Participants were mostly white British, with more females than males. The authors suggested clonal diversity may have been underestimated.

The CDR3 regions of human TCRbeta chains were subjected to immunosequencing. The source study handled its data this way. TCRs in the repertoires were matched against a reference library of SARS-CoV-2-specific TCRs that had been generated with the MIRA antigen-specificity platform. Breadth was defined as the fraction of unique TCRs that were SARS-CoV-2-associated, and depth was defined as the fraction of total T cells that were SARS-CoV-2-associated. Using the MIRA data, each spike-specific TCR was mapped to the spike region that the TCR reacts to and placed in a CD4 or CD8 class. Log10-transformed breadth and depth values were compared by one-way ANOVA with Sidak's multiple comparisons tests. TCRdb's version of the immuneACCESS table is confined to in-frame rearrangements and falls short of the full clone set. An unresolved V gene accounts for under half of the shortfall where checked; the remainder is of unknown origin. V, J and clone size derive from that table, while D and trimming were established from the DNA sequence. For this sample there are around 70,000 clones; 87% appear just once. The ten top clones hold around 1.3% of the sample.

According to the germline V gene, CDR1 reads KGHSH and CDR2 reads LQKENI. V is shortened by 4 bases, J by 3 bases, and the region joining them spans 16 bases. CDR3 length: 15 amino acids, cysteine to phenylalanine. Solely the CDR3 DNA is kept, with 45 bases framed from the first base. In regard to this clone: Its antigen is still unknown. Per-nucleotide qualities are absent, and no much larger clonotype sits a single base away.

Sample time point, as interpreted from the label and publication: about 28 days (+/-7) after the second vaccine dose. AZD1222 recipients whose second dose came at about 4 weeks and those whose second dose came at about 12 weeks were combined into one group, since spike-specific TCR depth and breadth did not differ between the two schedules. Samples from vaccinated people were obtained from the UK trials COV001 and COV002, which included a single-blind randomized controlled phase 2/3 trial of AZD1222 (ChAdOx1 nCoV-19) in healthy adults. For TCRbeta chain sequencing, PBMC samples were collected from trial participants at day 0 and at day 28 after the second dose.

This TCR derives from an adult who received the AZD1222 COVID-19 vaccine. This receptor chain uses TRBV18 and TRBJ2-7; the D gene is possibly TRBD1, with 6 bases matching. The material sequenced was peripheral blood, taken 28 days after the second AZD1222 dose. This receptor carries the CDR3 CASSQRQDPNYEQYF. Read as DNA, the sequence is TGTGCCAGCTCACAGCGACAGGACCCAAACTACGAGCAGTACTTC.